This T cell receptor beta chain stems from a study of early T cells in non-severe SARS-CoV-2 infection. Unique molecular identifiers were affixed to single, distinct cDNA molecules. TCRdb fed the 5' RACE reads into MiXCR, producing one record per CDR3 protein. The profile shows about 34,000 distinct CDR3 sequences, 6% to 7.5% of them singletons. Germline loops: CDR1 MGHRA, CDR2 YSYEKL. J was trimmed by 4 bases and V by 4 bases; bases with no gene match: 4. The CDR3 runs to 14 residues. Study results and caveats: Comparison of clonotypes with VDJdb favored anti-spike CD8 responses while missing private and CD4 specificities.

Many counts were recorded for this clonotype. The antigen is unknown. Sequencing used whole blood, obtained at baseline. The V call is TRBV4-1, the J call TRBJ1-2; 9 bases match TRBD1. The receptor was derived from an adult who was a healthcare worker with PCR-confirmed SARS-CoV-2 infection or an uninfected control (not recorded which). As DNA, the CDR3 is TGCGCCAGCAGCCCCGACAGGGGGGCCTATGGCTACACCTTC. Translated, it gives CASSPDRGAYGYTF.